These 27 T cell receptor beta chains share one sample of origin, sequenced in a study of cytomegalovirus exposure and HLA in healthy donors. It was with 60 Vbeta and 13 Jbeta primers that the PCR ran. Measured with immunoSEQ multiplex PCR; TCRdb has only the in-frame clones, and not every one. The table records 120,000 or so clones, about 16% of them present only once. Input material: PBMCs. These receptors all stem from a woman aged 18 to 35 in good health and CMV-seronegative.

This clone was observed a few times. The rearrangement uses TRBV7-9 and TRBJ2-5, with 7 positions matching TRBD1. CDR3 size: 16 residues. Trimming took 1 base from V and 2 from J; bases not matched to a gene: 7. CDR1 is SEHNR and CDR2 is FQNEAQ in the germline V gene (reference sequence). The CDR3 nucleotides are TGTGCCAGCAGCTTAGGCGTAGGGGGCAGGCAAGAGACCCAGTACTTC. It translates to CASSLGVGGRQETQYF.

This chain links TRBV7-2 with TRBJ2-5, with 11 bases identical to TRBD2. The germline V gene has CDR1 SGHTA and CDR2 FQGNSA. The CDR3 length is 16 residues. Trimming at V came to 1 base and at J to 5 bases, leaving 6 bases not matched to a gene. The CDR3 nucleotides read TGTGCCAGCAGCTTAGTTGTAGCGGGGGGGAGGGAGACCCAGTACTTC. This encodes CASSLVVAGGRETQYF.

This clone has just a few counts. This chain links TRBV6-1 with TRBJ1-4; TRBD1 aligns across 7 bases. V lost 4 bases and J lost 8; bases outside the gene matches: 13. There are 16 residues in the CDR3. Germline V CDR1 and CDR2: MNHNS, SASEGT. The CDR3: CASSGERTGFREKLFF. For the CDR3, the DNA is TGTGCCAGCAGTGGGGAAAGGACAGGATTTAGAGAAAAACTGTTTTTT.

The rearrangement uses TRBV10-1 and TRBJ1-2, with no clear D. Germline-derived CDR1 and CDR2 are WNHNN and SYGVQD (reference sequence). V gave up 6 bases and J gave up 7 bases, with 12 bases separating them. The CDR3 is made up of 12 amino acids. The CDR3 nucleotides are TGCGCCAGCAGGGTTGGGCCAAGTGGCTACACCTTC. This gives the protein CASRVGPSGYTF.

The CDR3 region has the DNA TGCAGCGCCGAACAGGGGCCGGGTCAGCCCCAGCATTTT. Its translation is CSAEQGPGQPQHF. The gene calls are TRBV29-1 and TRBJ1-5, with TRBD1 matching 7 bases. V lost 7 bases to trimming and J lost 6 bases; unmatched junction nucleotides: 9. This CDR3 has 13 residues. Germline CDR1 reads SQVTM; CDR2 reads ANQGSEA.

In this sample, this clone turned up a few times. V and J are TRBV10-3 and TRBJ2-7, with 11 bases fitting TRBD2. Germline lookup yields CDR1 ENHRY and CDR2 SYGVKD. This CDR3 has 15 residues. Trimming removed 3 bases from V and 4 bases from J; junction bases left unmatched: 5. This CDR3 is CAISDTTSGIYEQYF. In nucleotides, the CDR3 is TGTGCCATCAGTGATACGACTAGCGGGATATACGAGCAGTACTTC.

The chain combines TRBV27 with TRBJ2-7; unclear D gene. The CDR3 has 13 amino acids. Germline V gives CDR1 MNHEY, CDR2 SMNVEV (reference sequence). V shed 5 bases and J shed 1 base, with 9 bases lying between them. Written as DNA, the CDR3 is TGTGCCAGCAGTCCTCAGGCGTCCTACGAGCAGTACTTC. Its translation is CASSPQASYEQYF.

This clone was counted only a few times. The rearrangement joins TRBV20-1 to TRBJ1-5, with a possible D match to TRBD1 (5 bases). The CDR3 extends over 10 amino acids. Germline assignment: CDR1 DFQATT and CDR2 SNEGSKA (reference sequence). V gave up 2 bases and J gave up 14 bases, with 10 bases separating them. The CDR3 sequence: CSARRDSEHF. DNA of the CDR3: TGCAGTGCTAGAAGGGACTCCGAGCATTTT.

This clone was observed a handful of times. The chain employs TRBV9 and TRBJ2-3; the match to TRBD2 covers 11 bases. From germline, CDR1 is SGDLS and CDR2 YYNGEE. V shed 3 bases and J 3 bases; nucleotides not matched to a gene: 3. CDR3 length equals 15 residues. DNA for the CDR3: TGTGCCAGCAGCGCTAGACTAGCGGGAACAGATACGCAGTATTTT. This encodes CASSARLAGTDTQYF.

The V and J genes are TRBV28 and TRBJ2-7, with 10 bases fitting TRBD1. Trimming cost V 7 bases and J 4 bases; bases outside gene matches: 7. CDR3 length: 14 amino acids. CDR1 is MDHEN, CDR2 SYDVKM, per germline. DNA of the CDR3: TGTGCCAGCATCCCCGGGGACAGGGGATACGAGCAGTACTTC. Translated: CASIPGDRGYEQYF.

For the CDR3, the DNA is TGTGCCAGCAGTTTATCGGGGGCAGGTATGCGTGGCTACACCTTC. It codes for CASSLSGAGMRGYTF. The chain carries TRBV27 and TRBJ1-2; tentative D call: TRBD1 (6 bases). Between the trimmed V and J ends, which lost 0 bases and 7 bases, there was a span of 15 bases. The germline CDR1 and CDR2 sequences are MNHEY and SMNVEV (reference sequence). The CDR3 is 15 residues long.

This clone showed up just a few times. The V and J genes are TRBV18 and TRBJ2-3; 9 bases match TRBD2. The CDR3 runs 15 residues. Germline lookup yields CDR1 KGHSH and CDR2 LQKENI. V dropped 4 bases and J dropped 0; count of bases not matched to a gene: 2. CDR3 in amino acids: CASSLAGASTDTQYF. Written as DNA, the CDR3 is TGTGCCAGCTCACTAGCGGGGGCGAGCACAGATACGCAGTATTTT.

In its sample, this clone was seen a few times. The chain's CDR3 is CASSLPSGVGTGELFF. The CDR3 coding sequence is TGTGCCAGCAGCTTACCTAGCGGGGTAGGCACCGGGGAGCTGTTTTTT. This chain joins TRBV7-3 and TRBJ2-2; 9 bases match TRBD2. This CDR3 comprises 16 residues. Germline lookup yields CDR1 SGHTA and CDR2 FQGTGA. The J segment lost 4 bases and the V segment lost 2 bases, leaving 5 bases of the junction unmatched.

In this sample, this clone turned up a few times. This chain joins TRBV19 and TRBJ1-4; D is perhaps TRBD1 (6 bases). Germline CDR1 LNHDA, CDR2 SQIVND (reference sequence). V was cut by 2 bases and J by 5 bases, with 15 bases left in between. This CDR3 is 16 amino acids long. CDR3 nucleotide sequence: TGTGCCAGTAGTATACCCCACAGGGCGATGAATGAAAAACTGTTTTTT. Its protein is CASSIPHRAMNEKLFF.

A few counts support this clone. This sequence joins TRBV16 and TRBJ2-1; 12 bases align to TRBD1. After removal of 3 bases from V and 8 bases from J, the junction contained 2 bases not matched to a gene. Germline V lookup: CDR1 KGHSY, CDR2 FQNENV. The CDR3 covers 14 residues. CDR3 amino acids: CASSQGQGADEQFF. The CDR3 DNA reads TGTGCCAGCAGCCAGGGACAGGGGGCTGATGAGCAGTTCTTC.

This clone was seen a few times. J is TRBJ1-5 and V is TRBV6-1, with 9 bases that match TRBD1. In germline, CDR1 is MNHNS, CDR2 SASEGT. The V segment lost 5 bases and the J segment 0 bases; nucleotides outside the gene matches: 11. This CDR3 has 18 residues. The CDR3 region has the DNA TGTGCCAGCAGTAAAGGACAGGGGACCGCTTATAGCAATCAGCCCCAGCATTTT. Translation: CASSKGQGTAYSNQPQHF.

This clone was seen more than once but under ten times. This chain connects TRBV27 to TRBJ2-3; 13 bases map to TRBD2. The V gene's germline CDR1 is MNHEY and CDR2 SMNVEV (reference sequence). The CDR3 is made up of 16 amino acids. V lost 6 bases, J lost 2 bases, and 5 bases stayed unmatched. This chain's CDR3 is CASRLGLAGATDTQYF. The DNA of the CDR3 is TGTGCCAGCAGACTAGGACTAGCGGGGGCCACAGATACGCAGTATTTT.

V is TRBV14 and J is TRBJ1-2; 8 nucleotides match TRBD1. J lost 1 base, V lost 5 bases, and 3 bases had no gene match. The germline gives CDR1 SGHDN, CDR2 FVKESK. The CDR3 contains 14 residues. DNA for the CDR3: TGTGCCAGCAGCTACGACAGGGGTAACTATGGCTACACCTTC. Translating it yields CASSYDRGNYGYTF. Filled out from reference TRBV14 and TRBJ1-2, the complete variable domain reads EAGVTQFPSHSVIEKGQTVTLRCDPISGHDNLYWYRRVMGKEIKFLLHFVKESKQDESGMPNNRFLAERTGGTYSTLKVQPAELEDSGVYFCASSYDRGNYGYTFGSGTRLTVV.

This clone was observed a handful of times. CDR3 in amino acids: CSVEIEGWEKLFF. The CDR3 DNA reads as TGCAGCGTTGAGATAGAGGGATGGGAAAAACTGTTTTTT. This chain connects TRBV29-1 to TRBJ1-4; D not resolved. Germline loops: CDR1 SQVTM, CDR2 ANQGSEA. This CDR3 region has 13 residues. Trimming took 3 bases from V and 8 from J, leaving 13 bases between them.

The V and J genes are TRBV5-1 and TRBJ2-7, with 11 positions matching TRBD1. The V gene end was trimmed by 4 bases and the J gene end by 7 bases; junction bases not matched to a gene: 10. This CDR3 spans 15 amino acids. The germline V gene has CDR1 SGHRS and CDR2 YFSETQ. For the CDR3, the DNA is TGCGCCAGCAGCACCGGACAGGGGGCACCTAAGGAGCAGTACTTC. Protein product: CASSTGQGAPKEQYF. Using reference TRBV5-1 and TRBJ2-7 for the parts outside the CDR3, the full variable domain is KAGVTQTPRYLIKTRGQQVTLSCSPISGHRSVSWYQQTPGQGLQFLFEYFSETQRNKGNFPGRFSGRQFSNSRSEMNVSTLELGDSALYLCASSTGQGAPKEQYFGPGTRLTVT.

This clone was seen a few times. The genes are TRBV10-1 and TRBJ1-3; D unclear. Between the trimmed V and J ends, which lost 3 bases and 0 bases, there was a span of 6 bases. CDR1 is WNHNN, CDR2 SYGVQD, per germline (reference sequence). The CDR3 covers 14 residues. In DNA form, the CDR3 reads TGCGCCAGCAGTGACCCAGGCTCTGGAAACACCATATATTTT. It encodes CASSDPGSGNTIYF.

This clone occurred a few times. The rearrangement uses TRBV7-2 and TRBJ2-1; D is perhaps TRBD1 (6 bases). The CDR3 totals 14 residues. From germline, CDR1 is SGHTA and CDR2 FQGNSA. V dropped 5 bases and J dropped 6 bases, with 14 bases sitting between them. CDR3 sequence reads: CASSLQGRVNEQFF. CDR3 DNA sequence: TGTGCCAGCAGCCTCCAGGGGCGGGTCAATGAGCAGTTCTTC.

The CDR3 loop is CASRSGLGLYNSPLHF. CDR3 sequence (DNA): TGTGCCAGCAGATCCGGACTGGGCCTGTATAATTCACCCCTCCACTTT. V and J are TRBV5-6 and TRBJ1-6; D gene ambiguous. Germline V lookup: CDR1 SGHDT, CDR2 YYEEEE. V dropped 5 bases and J dropped 4 bases, with 16 bases sitting between them. This CDR3 contains 16 residues.

In its sample, this clone was seen a few times. The V gene is TRBV13, the J gene TRBJ2-1; D unclear. CDR3 length: 11 amino acids. V gave up 3 bases and J gave up 5 bases, with 2 bases separating them. Per the germline V gene, CDR1 is PRHDT and CDR2 is FYEKMQ (reference sequence). The chain's CDR3 is CASSFDNEQFF. The CDR3 bases are TGTGCCAGCAGCTTCGACAATGAGCAGTTCTTC.

The V gene is TRBV15, the J gene TRBJ2-1; no reliable D call. The CDR3 has 12 residues. Trimming removed 3 bases from V and 9 bases from J, with 9 bases in between. Germline V CDR1 and CDR2: LNHNV, YYDKDF (reference sequence). The CDR3 is CATSSNTGEQFF. DNA for the CDR3: TGTGCCACCAGCAGCAATACGGGTGAGCAGTTCTTC. Filled out from reference TRBV15 and TRBJ2-1, the complete variable domain reads DAMVIQNPRYQVTQFGKPVTLSCSQTLNHNVMYWYQQKSSQAPKLLFHYYDKDFNNEADTPDNFQSRRPNTSFCFLDIRSPGLGDTAMYLCATSSNTGEQFFGPGTRLTVL.

This chain connects TRBV6-1 to TRBJ1-5, with D possibly being TRBD1 (6 bases). The CDR3 sequence is 14 residues long. Trimming removed 6 bases at V and 2 bases at J, with 11 bases between. Germline assignment: CDR1 MNHNS and CDR2 SASEGT. This chain's CDR3 is CASRDGGRNQPQHF. The CDR3 bases are TGTGCCAGCAGGGACGGGGGGCGCAATCAGCCCCAGCATTTT.

The chain combines TRBV5-4 with TRBJ2-3; 10 nucleotides agree with TRBD2. J was trimmed by 4 bases and V by 5 bases; bases with no gene match: 10. Germline V CDR1 and CDR2: SGHNT, YYREEE (reference sequence). The CDR3 extends over 16 amino acids. The CDR3 reads CASRDSSGGLPDTQYF. Here the CDR3 DNA reads TGTGCCAGCAGAGATTCTAGCGGGGGACTACCAGATACGCAGTATTTT. Drawing the rest from reference TRBV5-4 and TRBJ2-3, the complete variable domain is ETGVTQSPTHLIKTRGQQVTLRCSSQSGHNTVSWYQQALGQGPQFIFQYYREEENGRGNFPPRFSGLQFPNYSSELNVNALELDDSALYLCASRDSSGGLPDTQYFGPGTRLTVL.